Below, 2 T cell receptor beta chains from the same sample are listed, as sequenced in a study of blood T cells in healthy people across ages. Using a J-beta primer mix together with a sample-barcoded 5' primer, a second PCR was run for roughly 6 to 11 cycles. Using its own MiXCR run on the 5' RACE reads, TCRdb lists one record per CDR3 protein. The data contain about 1.8 million distinct CDR3 sequences, roughly 52% of them singletons. Sequenced: blood. The source is a woman between 40 and 50 years old in good health.

This chain joins TRBV28 and TRBJ2-4, with 9 bases aligning to TRBD1. The DNA end lines up better with TRBJ2-7; the J call may be wrong. CDR1 MDHEN and CDR2 SYDVKM come from the germline V gene. The CDR3 runs to 16 residues. CDR3 in amino acids: CASSFSPGQGYYEQYF. CDR3 coding DNA: TGTGCCAGCAGTTTTTCCCCGGGACAGGGTTACTACGAGCAGTACTTC.

This clonotype was recorded once. V and J are TRBV5-1 and TRBJ1-1; D gene unclear. Per germline, CDR1 SGHRS and CDR2 YFSETQ. This CDR3 comprises 14 residues. The V and J ends lost 0 bases and 1 base respectively, with 7 bases between them. CDR3 amino acids: CASSLVPWNTEAFF. CDR3 sequence (DNA): TGCGCCAGCAGCTTGGTCCCTTGGAACACTGAAGCTTTCTTT.